This record looks at one T cell receptor (beta chain) sequence and its context. Its matching antigen is unknown. This entry belongs to a study of regulatory dendritic cells for organ transplantation. Study summary: Monocytes received vitamin D3 on days 0 and 4, IL-10 on day 4. LPS was added to dendritic cell cultures on day 6.

Trimming took 4 bases from V and 0 from J, leaving 7 bases between them. Germline CDR1 and CDR2: MGHDK and SYGVNS. CDR3 length: 15 residues. The table came from immunoSEQ multiplex PCR; TCRdb's copy has only in-frame clones and leaves some out. The sample carries around 19,000 clones, 70% to 90% recorded once. Allogeneic regulatory or mature dendritic cells were co-cultured for approximately 5 days with CFSE-labeled sorted T cells at 1:10. Naive CD45RA+ and memory CD45RO+ CD4+ or CD8+ T cells were FACS-sorted. Whole-study findings and limits: Naive T cells showed high diversity, memory cells less, memory CD8+ least.

J is TRBJ1-6 and V is TRBV25-1; no firm D call. The specimen was naive CD4+ T cells from blood cultured with regulatory dendritic cells. Subset specified: CD45RA+ naive T cells. This TCR derives from a human donor in good health. The CDR3 spells CASSGPSSYNSPLHF. The CDR3 nucleotides read TGTGCCAGCAGTGGCCCGAGCTCCTATAATTCACCCCTCCACTTT. Full variable domain (rest looked up from reference TRBV25-1 and TRBJ1-6): EADIYQTPRYLVIGTGKKITLECSQTMGHDKMYWYQQDPGMELHLIHYSYGVNSTEKGDLSSESTVSRIRTEHFPLTLESARPSHTSQYLCASSGPSSYNSPLHFGNGTRLTVT.